The following is a T cell receptor beta chain sequence with its context. What it binds is not known. The PCR made use of 60 Vbeta and 13 Jbeta primers. The protocol was immunoSEQ multiplex PCR, while the TCRdb copy is restricted to in-frame clones and leaves out a portion. In the table there are 130,000 to 150,000 clones, around 80% of which are singletons. This sample stems from a study of cytomegalovirus exposure and HLA in healthy donors. Study context: Among roughly 180 million T cells, an earlier analysis found 117 million unique TCR beta sequences. Study-level points and caveats: An analysis done earlier found most TCR beta V segments productive about 87% or about 30% of the time. Later genetic work tied a missense DCLRE1C variant to beta-chain V and J trimming.

The CDR3 contains 13 residues. The V and J ends lost 6 bases and 4 bases respectively, with 9 bases between them. The germline V gene encodes CDR1 MNHEY and CDR2 SVGAGI. The genes are TRBV6-5 and TRBJ1-4, with a possible D match to TRBD1 (5 bases). The specimen sequenced was PBMCs. The receptor's source is a woman aged 30 to 39 in good health and CMV-seronegative. The CDR3 loop is CASRGGFNEKLFF. CDR3 in DNA: TGTGCCAGCAGGGGGGGATTTAATGAAAAACTGTTTTTT.